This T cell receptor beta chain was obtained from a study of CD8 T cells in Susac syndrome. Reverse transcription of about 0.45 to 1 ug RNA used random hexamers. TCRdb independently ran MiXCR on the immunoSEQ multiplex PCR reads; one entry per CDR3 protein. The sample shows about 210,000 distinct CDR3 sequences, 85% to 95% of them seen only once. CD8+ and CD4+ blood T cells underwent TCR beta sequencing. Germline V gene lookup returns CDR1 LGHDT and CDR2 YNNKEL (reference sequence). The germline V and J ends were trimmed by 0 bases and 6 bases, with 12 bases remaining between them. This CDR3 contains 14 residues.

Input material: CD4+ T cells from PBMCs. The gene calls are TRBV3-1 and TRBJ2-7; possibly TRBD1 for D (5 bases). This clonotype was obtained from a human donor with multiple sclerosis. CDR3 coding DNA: TGTGCCAGCAGCCAAGATGCCTCAGGGCGCGAGCAGTACTTC. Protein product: CASSQDASGREQYF.